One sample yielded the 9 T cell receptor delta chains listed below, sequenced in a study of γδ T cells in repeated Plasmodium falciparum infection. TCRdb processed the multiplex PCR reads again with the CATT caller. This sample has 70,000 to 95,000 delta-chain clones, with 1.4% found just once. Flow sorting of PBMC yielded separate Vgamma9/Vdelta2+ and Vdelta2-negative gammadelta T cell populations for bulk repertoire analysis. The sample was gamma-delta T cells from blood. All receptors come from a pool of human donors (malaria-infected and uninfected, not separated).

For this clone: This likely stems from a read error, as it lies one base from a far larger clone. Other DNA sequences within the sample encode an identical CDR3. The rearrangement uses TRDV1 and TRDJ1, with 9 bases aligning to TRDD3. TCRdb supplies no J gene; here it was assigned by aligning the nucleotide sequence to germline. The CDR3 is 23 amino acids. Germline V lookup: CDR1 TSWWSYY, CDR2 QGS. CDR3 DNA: TGTGCTCTTGGGGATCCGTTGGGTCCTACAAAATCTACTGGGGGACTAAACACCGACAAACTCATCTTT. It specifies CALGDPLGPTKSTGGLNTDKLIF.

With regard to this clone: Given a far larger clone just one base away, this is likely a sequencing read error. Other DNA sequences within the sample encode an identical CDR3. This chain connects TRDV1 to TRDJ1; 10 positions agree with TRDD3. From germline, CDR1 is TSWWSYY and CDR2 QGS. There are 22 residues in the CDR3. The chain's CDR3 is CALGERRGTGGFYLLYTDKLIF. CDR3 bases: TGCGCTCTTGGGGAACGGCGTGGTACTGGGGGATTCTACCTTCTTTACACCGATAAACTCATCTTT.

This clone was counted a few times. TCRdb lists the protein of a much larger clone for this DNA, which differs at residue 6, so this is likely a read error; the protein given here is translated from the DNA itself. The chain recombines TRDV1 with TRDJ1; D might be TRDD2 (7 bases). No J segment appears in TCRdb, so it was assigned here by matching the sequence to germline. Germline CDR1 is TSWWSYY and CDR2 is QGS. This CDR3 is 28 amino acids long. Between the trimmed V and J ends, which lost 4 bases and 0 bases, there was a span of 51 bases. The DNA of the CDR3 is TGTGCTCTTGGGGCTGATAACAGGGTCCAGTTTCCTACGAGGGAATACGGGGATTGGGTTAAGTACACCGATAAACTCATCTTT. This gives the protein CALGADNRVQFPTREYGDWVKYTDKLIF.

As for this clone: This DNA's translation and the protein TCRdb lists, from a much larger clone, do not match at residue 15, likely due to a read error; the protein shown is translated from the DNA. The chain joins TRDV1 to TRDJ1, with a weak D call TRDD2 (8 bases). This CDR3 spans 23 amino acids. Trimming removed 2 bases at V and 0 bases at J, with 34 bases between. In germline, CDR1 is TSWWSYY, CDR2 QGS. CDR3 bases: TGTGCTCTTGGGGAATCTTACTTCCTACACTTCAGGTGGGGGAGCGGGTACACCGATAAACTCATCTTT. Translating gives CALGESYFLHFRWGSGYTDKLIF.

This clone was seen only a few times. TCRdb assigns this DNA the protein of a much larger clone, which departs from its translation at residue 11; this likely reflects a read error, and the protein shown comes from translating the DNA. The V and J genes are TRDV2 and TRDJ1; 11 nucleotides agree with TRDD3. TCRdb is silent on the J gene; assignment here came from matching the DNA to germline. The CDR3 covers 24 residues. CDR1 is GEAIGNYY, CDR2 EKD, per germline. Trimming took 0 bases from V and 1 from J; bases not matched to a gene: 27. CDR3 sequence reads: CACDTVGSNREQHWGIGSTDKLIF. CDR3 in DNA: TGTGCCTGTGACACCGTCGGGTCTAACCGAGAACAGCACTGGGGGATAGGGTCCACCGATAAACTCATCTTT.

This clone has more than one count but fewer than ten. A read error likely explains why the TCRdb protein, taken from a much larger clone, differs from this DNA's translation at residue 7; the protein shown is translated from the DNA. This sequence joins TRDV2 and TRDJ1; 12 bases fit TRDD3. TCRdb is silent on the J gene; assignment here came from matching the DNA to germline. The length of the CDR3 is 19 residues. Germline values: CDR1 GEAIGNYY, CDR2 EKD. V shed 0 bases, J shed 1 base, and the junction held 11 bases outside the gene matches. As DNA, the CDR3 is TGTGCCTGTGACACCACTCACGTACTGGGGGATACTGCCACCGATAAACTCATCTTT. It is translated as CACDTTHVLGDTATDKLIF.

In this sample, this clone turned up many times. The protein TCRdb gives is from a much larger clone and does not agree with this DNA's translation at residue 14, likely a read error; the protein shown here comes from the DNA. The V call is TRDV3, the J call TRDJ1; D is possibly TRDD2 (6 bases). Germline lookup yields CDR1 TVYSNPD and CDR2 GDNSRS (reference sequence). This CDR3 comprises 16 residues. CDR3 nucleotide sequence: TGTGCCTCTCCTACGGCCTGGGAGATAGGCTGGCATAAACCCATCTTT. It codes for CASPTAWEIGWHKPIF. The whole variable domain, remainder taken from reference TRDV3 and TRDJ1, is CDKVTQSSPDQTVASGSEVVLLCTYDTVYSNPDLFWYRIRPDYSFQFVFYGDNSRSEGADFTQGRFSVKHILTQKAFHLVISPVRTEDSATYYCASPTAWEIGWHKPIFGKGTRVTVEP.

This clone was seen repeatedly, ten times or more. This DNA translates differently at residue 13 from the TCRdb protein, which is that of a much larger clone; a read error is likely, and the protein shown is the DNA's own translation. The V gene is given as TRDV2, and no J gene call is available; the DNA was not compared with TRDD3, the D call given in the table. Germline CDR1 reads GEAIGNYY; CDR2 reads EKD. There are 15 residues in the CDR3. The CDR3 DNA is TGTGCCTGTGACCGGGGTACCCGAAACACCGATAAACCCATCTTT. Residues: CACDRGTRNTDKPIF.

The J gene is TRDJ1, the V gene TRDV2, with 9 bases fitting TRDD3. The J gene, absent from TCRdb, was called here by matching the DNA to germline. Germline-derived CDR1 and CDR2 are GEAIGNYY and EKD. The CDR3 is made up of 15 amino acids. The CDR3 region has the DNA TGTTCCGCTCCTAAACTGGGGGAGGCGGCCGATAAACTCATCTTT. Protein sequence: CSAPKLGEAADKLIF.